Listed below are T cell receptor beta chains from one sample, sequenced in a study of blood T cell repertoires in COVID-19. The assay was immunoSEQ multiplex PCR, and TCRdb's table has in-frame clones only and misses some. The sample holds some 150,000 clones, roughly three quarters seen once. Sequenced material: peripheral blood. The receptors shown here come from a man between 60 and 75 years old with acute or convalescent COVID-19. CDR3s include the opening cysteine and the closing phenylalanine or tryptophan. Fields, in order: V gene, D gene, J gene, CDR3 protein. The D gene is left open where the match is weak.

TRBV6-5	NA	TRBJ2-7	CASPNPGTNYEQYF
TRBV4-1	NA	TRBJ1-4	CASSQERWSYEKLFF
TRBV6-5	TRBD1	TRBJ2-3	CASSSTDRGYSDTQYF
TRBV30	NA	TRBJ1-5	CAWSVQVTNQPQHF
TRBV9	TRBD1	TRBJ1-4	CASSGGPVTGGEKLFF
TRBV28	TRBD1	TRBJ2-7	CASSSPQGSVEQYF
TRBV11-2	TRBD1	TRBJ2-7	CASSLGQGGEQYF
TRBV2	NA	TRBJ2-3	CASLPWDSTDTQYF
TRBV3-1/TRBV3-2	NA	TRBJ1-2	CASSQRPSNGYTF
TRBV5-1	TRBD2	TRBJ2-2	CASSPGLAANTGELFF
TRBV7-8	NA	TRBJ2-3	CASSQLYTQYF
TRBV12-3/TRBV12-4	NA	TRBJ2-5	CASSLAGEKTQYF
TRBV27	TRBD1	TRBJ1-2	CASSFQGAGYGYTF
TRBV30	TRBD1	TRBJ2-7	CAWWTGRYEQYF
TRBV6-5	NA	TRBJ2-3	CASSTWTLSTDTQYF
TRBV29-1	TRBD1	TRBJ2-7	CSVAGGAGLYEQYF
TRBV5-1	TRBD2	TRBJ2-3	CASQLSGAETDTQYF
TRBV7-9	NA	TRBJ2-6	CAQRGNSGANVLTF
TRBV19	TRBD2	TRBJ2-1	CASSPKALLAATYNEQFF
TRBV5-1	TRBD2	TRBJ2-7	CASSPDGTSGHYEQYF
TRBV7-8	TRBD1	TRBJ2-4	CASSRGQGANIQYF
TRBV5-5	TRBD2	TRBJ2-7	CASSRRLAASSYEQYF
TRBV19	NA	TRBJ1-5	CASSQGTLNQPQHF
TRBV3-1/TRBV3-2	TRBD1	TRBJ1-3	CASSRHLSGGQNTIYF
TRBV5-4	NA	TRBJ1-2	CASSLVHYGYTF
TRBV3-1/TRBV3-2	NA	TRBJ2-7	CASSSEGTYEQYF
TRBV29-1	NA	TRBJ2-7	CSVRSRSVSSYEQYF
TRBV7-8	NA	TRBJ1-5	CASSRGDRPQHF
TRBV5-5	TRBD1	TRBJ2-7	CASSLYRGSAYEQYF
TRBV4-2	NA	TRBJ1-3	CASSQDRFSGNTIYF
TRBV10-3	NA	TRBJ2-1	CAISQGGSYNEQFF
TRBV3-1/TRBV3-2	NA	TRBJ1-4	CASSRVGTKEKLFF
TRBV2	NA	TRBJ2-1	CASSNGHRYNEQFF
TRBV3-1/TRBV3-2	TRBD1	TRBJ1-2	CASNQRGGNGYTF
TRBV15	TRBD1	TRBJ2-4	CATNGIHRDRKNIQYF
TRBV29-1	TRBD2	TRBJ2-5	CSAAGTSGPGETQYF
TRBV30	NA	TRBJ2-2	CAWIRTREGELFF
TRBV10-3	TRBD1	TRBJ2-2	CAISEGTGNTGELFF
TRBV3-1/TRBV3-2	NA	TRBJ1-5	CASSQGGGQPQHF
TRBV3-1/TRBV3-2	NA	TRBJ2-7	CASSPLTGFGGHEQYF
TRBV19	NA	TRBJ1-5	CASSIAQGYQPQHF
TRBV6-5	TRBD1	TRBJ1-1	CASRTGGVGEAFF
TRBV11-2	TRBD1	TRBJ1-2	CASSLRAQGSGYGYTF
TRBV9	TRBD2	TRBJ2-1	CASSVALASGYNEQFF
TRBV27	NA	TRBJ2-4	CASSLGWRGGNIQYF